Listed below are T cell receptor beta chains from one sample, sequenced in a study of monozygotic twins with inflammatory bowel disease. TCRdb reanalyzed the 5' RACE reads and collapses them to one entry per CDR3 protein, without DNA. The data include some 330,000 distinct CDR3 sequences; the top ten clones carry 5% to 6%. The sequencing input was blood. These receptors were collected from a human donor with ulcerative colitis or Crohn's disease, or a healthy co-twin of an affected twin (not recorded which). Each CDR3 is given with its conserved first and last residue.

V: TRBV12-3/TRBV12-4
J: TRBJ2-1
CDR3: CASRSRGEQFF

V: TRBV7-2
J: TRBJ2-5
CDR3: CASSGTGVLRETQYF

V: TRBV10-2
J: TRBJ2-3
CDR3: CASSASIGDSRFSSSTDTQYF

V: TRBV20-1
J: TRBJ2-2
CDR3: CSARHPRPKNTGELFF

V: TRBV4-3
J: TRBJ1-6
CDR3: CASSQVDRGYSPLHF

V: TRBV6-6
J: TRBJ2-2
CDR3: CASNPGTGELFF

V: TRBV11-1
J: TRBJ1-5
CDR3: CASKPGEPTLSNQPQHF

V: TRBV5-1
J: TRBJ1-5
CDR3: CASSLGQGALQHF

V: TRBV4-3
J: TRBJ2-3
CDR3: CASSQEGTSPRRDTQYF

V: TRBV5-1
J: TRBJ1-4
CDR3: CASSLDRGGEKLFF

V: TRBV3-1
J: TRBJ2-1
CDR3: CASSTTSGRGTYNEQFF

V: TRBV20-1
J: TRBJ2-2
CDR3: CSGREKNTGELFF

V: TRBV12-3/TRBV12-4
J: TRBJ2-1
CDR3: CASSSTGTGTHNEQFF

V: TRBV18
J: TRBJ1-6
CDR3: CASSPQNSPLHF

V: TRBV20-1
J: TRBJ2-1
CDR3: CSALPITYNEQFF

V: TRBV28
J: TRBJ1-6
CDR3: CASSFPEPLHF

V: TRBV12-3/TRBV12-4
J: TRBJ1-1
CDR3: CASSLEVTVNTEAFF

V: TRBV20-1
J: TRBJ2-2
CDR3: CSARVLGRGQANTGELFF

V: TRBV5-1
J: TRBJ1-5
CDR3: CASSLGGGGGNQPQHF

V: TRBV7-2
J: TRBJ1-3
CDR3: CASSFDRGNTIYF

V: TRBV2
J: TRBJ1-3
CDR3: CASTRIKGAPISGNTIYF

V: TRBV29-1
J: TRBJ2-7
CDR3: CSATWAYEQYF

V: TRBV27
J: TRBJ2-7
CDR3: CASSSTRSYEQYF

V: TRBV28
J: TRBJ2-5
CDR3: CASSLLSVPKETQYF

V: TRBV5-1
J: TRBJ2-1
CDR3: CASSPTLTSSYNEQFF

V: TRBV6-1
J: TRBJ1-6
CDR3: CASSRGRLINSPLHF

V: TRBV19
J: TRBJ2-1
CDR3: CASSIGPGRMTYNEQFF

V: TRBV6-1
J: TRBJ1-2
CDR3: CASSEGSSQTFSYGYTF

V: TRBV7-2
J: TRBJ2-1
CDR3: CASSSSSYNEQFF

V: TRBV7-8
J: TRBJ2-7
CDR3: CASSPGQGKFHEQYF

V: TRBV12-3/TRBV12-4
J: TRBJ2-3
CDR3: CASSNAGGARDTQYF

V: TRBV11-1
J: TRBJ2-6
CDR3: CASSPRGLGTGASGANVLTF

V: TRBV20-1
J: TRBJ2-7
CDR3: CSARTGHKIGEQYF

V: TRBV2
J: TRBJ1-1
CDR3: CASSVVGSSNTEAFF

V: TRBV7-2
J: TRBJ2-1
CDR3: CASSEKLAGLARNEQFF

V: TRBV27
J: TRBJ2-7
CDR3: CASSFSQGWEQYF

V: TRBV5-1
J: TRBJ2-2
CDR3: CASSLRRGENTGELFF